The clone carrying this T cell receptor (beta chain) was counted between two and nine times. What it binds is unknown. The sample is drawn from a study of post-analysis software for immune sequencing data. Unique molecular identifiers had been added to the TCR beta cDNA libraries. Each CDR3 protein is one row after TCRdb ran MiXCR on the PCR reads. This table has about 400,000 distinct CDR3 sequences, less than 40% appearing once. This CDR3 region has 16 residues. The V gene lost 1 base and the J gene lost 4 bases, with 16 bases spanning the gap. Germline V gene sequence: CDR1 SGHTA, CDR2 FQGNSA. Study findings and constraints: Significantly lower normalized Chao1 diversity was seen in multiple sclerosis patients than in controls. The five TRBV segments detected at higher frequency in patients than in controls included TRBV5-6, TRBV5-1 and TRBV20-1. By F measure, samples from a shared preparation batch strongly co-clustered.

The chain employs TRBV7-2 and TRBJ2-5; D remains unclear. Sequenced sample: blood. The TCR comes from a girl aged 10-17 years with multiple sclerosis. The CDR3 DNA reads TGTGCCAGCAGCTTAGTGTCGACCCAGGAAGGAGAGACCCAGTACTTC. Amino acid sequence: CASSLVSTQEGETQYF. The full variable domain, its missing parts supplied by reference TRBV7-2 and TRBJ2-5, is GAGVSQSPSNKVTEKGKDVELRCDPISGHTALYWYRQSLGQGLEFLIYFQGNSAPDKSGLPSDRFSAERTGGSVSTLTIQRTQQEDSAVYLCASSLVSTQEGETQYFGPGTRLLVL.